The T cell receptor (beta chain) described here comes from a study of CD8+ T cells in alopecia areata. For the study at large: Grafting placed skin from approximately 6-13-month-old C3H/HeJ donors with spontaneous alopecia onto roughly 6-11-week-old female C3H/HeJ mice. The study's findings and limits: Normal skin's resident alphabeta T cells are also sequenced in scalp samples. Although TCR sharing was seen in mice, sharing across patients was less clear, possibly for HLA-related reasons. Lesional scalp displayed greater clonality than normal scalp, most notably in alopecia totalis/universalis.

Sorting of pooled cutaneous lymph node cells was based on CD4, CD8alpha, NKG2D, NKG2ACE and other markers. Per the germline V gene, CDR1 is NSQYPW and CDR2 is LRSPGD (reference sequence). V was clipped by 3 bases and J by 5 bases; unmatched bases: 1. The CDR3 has 14 residues. In its sample, this clone was seen many times. Its antigen is still unknown. Genes here carry mouse names. The sequenced fragment ends 4 residues before the CDR3 boundary, so the rest is inferred from the germline J gene. This sample includes further DNA sequences coding for the same CDR3. cDNA reverse transcribed from extracted RNA served as the sequencing template. The assay was immunoSEQ multiplex PCR, and TCRdb's table has in-frame clones only and misses some. The sample holds about 270,000 clones, and no clone turns up only once.

The gene calls are TRBV1 and TRBJ2-1; 10 nucleotides match TRBD1. The sequence came from a C3H/HeJ mouse with alopecia areata. This strain's MHC haplotype is H2-k. The specimen was CD4+ T cells sorted from a lymph node. The sequenced part of the CDR3 DNA is TGCACCTGCAGTGCCGGGACAGGGGATGCT. Its translation: CTCSAGTGDA. In full, the CDR3 reads CTCSAGTGDAEQFF.